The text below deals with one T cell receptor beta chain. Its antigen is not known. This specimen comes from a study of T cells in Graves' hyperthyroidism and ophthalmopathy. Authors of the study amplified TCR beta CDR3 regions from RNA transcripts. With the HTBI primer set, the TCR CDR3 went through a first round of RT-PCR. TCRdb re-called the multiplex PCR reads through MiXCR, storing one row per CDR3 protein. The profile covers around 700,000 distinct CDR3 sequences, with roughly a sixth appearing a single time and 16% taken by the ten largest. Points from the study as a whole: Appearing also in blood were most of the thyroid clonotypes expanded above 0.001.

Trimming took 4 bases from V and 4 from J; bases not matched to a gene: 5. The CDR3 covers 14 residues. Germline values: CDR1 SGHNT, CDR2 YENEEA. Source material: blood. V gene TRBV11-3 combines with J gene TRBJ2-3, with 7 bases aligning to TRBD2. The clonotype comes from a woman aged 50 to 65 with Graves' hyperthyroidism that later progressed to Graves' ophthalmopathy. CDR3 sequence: CASSSGGTADTQYF. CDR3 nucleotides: TGTGCCAGCAGCTCCGGGGGGACGGCAGATACGCAGTATTTT.